A selection of T cell receptor beta chains follows, all from one sample in a study of shared clonotypes between healthy human individuals. Sequencing was performed with immunoSEQ multiplex PCR; in TCRdb, only in-frame clones are kept and a portion is missing. The sample holds about 730,000 clones, 72% seen once. Sequenced material: memory CD4+ T cells sorted from blood. These receptors all come from a woman aged 25 to 39 in good health. The CDR3 runs from the conserved cysteine through the conserved F or W. The D gene is left open where the match is weak. Clone size is stated in some rows and not others, as once, few, many or a class when expanded.

j_gene: TRBJ1-1
abundance: -
d_gene: -
v_gene: TRBV30
CDR3aa: CAWSAGPGEAFF
CDR3nt: TGTGCCTGGAGTGCGGGACCTGGTGAAGCTTTCTTT

j_gene: TRBJ2-2
abundance: many
d_gene: TRBD1
v_gene: TRBV5-1
CDR3aa: CASSIGDRDTGELFF
CDR3nt: TGCGCCAGCAGCATTGGGGACAGGGACACCGGGGAGCTGTTTTTT

j_gene: TRBJ2-7
abundance: -
d_gene: TRBD2
v_gene: TRBV5-4
CDR3aa: CASSQEQAGIYEQYF
CDR3nt: TGTGCCAGCAGCCAAGAACAAGCGGGGATATACGAGCAGTACTTC

j_gene: TRBJ1-1
abundance: few
d_gene: -
v_gene: TRBV11-1
CDR3aa: CASSLVRGWPLTEAFF
CDR3nt: TGTGCCAGCAGCTTAGTTCGGGGTTGGCCGCTCACTGAAGCTTTCTTT

j_gene: TRBJ1-2
abundance: -
d_gene: TRBD1
v_gene: TRBV5-6
CDR3aa: CASREQGNPRRGGYTF
CDR3nt: TGTGCCAGCAGGGAACAGGGGAATCCGAGGCGGGGTGGCTACACCTTC

j_gene: TRBJ2-7
abundance: -
d_gene: TRBD2
v_gene: TRBV10-2
CDR3aa: CASTGSQLAGESSNEQYF
CDR3nt: TGCGCCAGCACGGGTTCCCAACTAGCGGGAGAATCTTCCAACGAGCAGTACTTC

j_gene: TRBJ2-7
abundance: once
d_gene: -
v_gene: TRBV28
CDR3aa: CASSFSRFPEEQYF
CDR3nt: TGTGCCAGCAGTTTTTCTAGATTCCCCGAAGAGCAGTACTTC

j_gene: TRBJ1-3
abundance: -
d_gene: TRBD1
v_gene: TRBV28
CDR3aa: CASSFVPGQGKRGSGNTIYF
CDR3nt: TGTGCCAGCAGTTTTGTCCCGGGACAGGGTAAAAGGGGCTCTGGAAACACCATATATTTT

j_gene: TRBJ2-1
abundance: -
d_gene: -
v_gene: TRBV11-3
CDR3aa: CASSPPGTTYNEQFF
CDR3nt: TGTGCCAGCAGCCCCCCCGGGACCACATACAATGAGCAGTTCTTC

j_gene: TRBJ2-7
abundance: -
d_gene: -
v_gene: TRBV20-1
CDR3aa: CSASSYEQYF
CDR3nt: TGCAGTGCTAGCAGTTACGAGCAGTACTTC

j_gene: TRBJ2-1
abundance: -
d_gene: -
v_gene: TRBV11-1
CDR3aa: CASSPLAPVLGEQFF
CDR3nt: TGTGCCAGCAGCCCGTTGGCACCCGTATTAGGTGAGCAGTTCTTC

j_gene: TRBJ2-1
abundance: -
d_gene: -
v_gene: TRBV2
CDR3aa: CASSAYSYNEQFF
CDR3nt: TGTGCCAGCTCGGCCTACTCCTACAATGAGCAGTTCTTC

j_gene: TRBJ2-5
abundance: -
d_gene: -
v_gene: TRBV5-6
CDR3aa: CASSSITRYQETQYF
CDR3nt: TGTGCCAGCAGCTCCATCACACGGTACCAAGAGACCCAGTACTTC

j_gene: TRBJ2-7
abundance: -
d_gene: TRBD2
v_gene: TRBV28
CDR3aa: CASSSSGTGSYEQYF
CDR3nt: TGTGCCAGCAGTTCCAGCGGGACTGGCTCCTACGAGCAGTACTTC

j_gene: TRBJ1-1
abundance: -
d_gene: -
v_gene: TRBV2
CDR3aa: CASTGGVGPTEAFF
CDR3nt: TGTGCCAGCACGGGTGGGGTTGGGCCGACTGAAGCTTTCTTT

j_gene: TRBJ1-1
abundance: -
d_gene: -
v_gene: TRBV5-1
CDR3aa: CASSLAGDRNTEAFF
CDR3nt: TGCGCCAGCAGCTTGGCAGGGGATAGAAACACTGAAGCTTTCTTT

j_gene: TRBJ1-5
abundance: -
d_gene: -
v_gene: TRBV2
CDR3aa: CASSDSYSNQPQHF
CDR3nt: TGTGCCAGCAGTGACAGTTATAGCAATCAGCCCCAGCATTTT

j_gene: TRBJ2-1
abundance: -
d_gene: TRBD2
v_gene: TRBV5-1
CDR3aa: CASSLERLAGSNEQFF
CDR3nt: TGCGCCAGCAGCTTGGAGCGGCTAGCGGGATCCAATGAGCAGTTCTTC

j_gene: TRBJ2-5
abundance: -
d_gene: TRBD1
v_gene: TRBV4-1
CDR3aa: CASSPLGQGRETQYF
CDR3nt: TGCGCCAGCAGCCCCCTTGGACAGGGGAGAGAGACCCAGTACTTC

j_gene: TRBJ2-7
abundance: -
d_gene: TRBD1
v_gene: TRBV5-1
CDR3aa: CASSLPGQSEQYF
CDR3nt: TGCGCCAGCAGCTTGCCGGGACAGTCCGAGCAGTACTTC

j_gene: TRBJ2-2
abundance: -
d_gene: TRBD2
v_gene: TRBV5-3
CDR3aa: CASSPGLVGGELFF
CDR3nt: TGTGCCAGCAGCCCGGGACTAGTCGGCGGGGAGCTGTTTTTT

j_gene: TRBJ2-3
abundance: -
d_gene: -
v_gene: TRBV5-1
CDR3aa: CASRGGGTDTQYF
CDR3nt: TGCGCCAGCAGGGGAGGTGGCACAGATACGCAGTATTTT

j_gene: TRBJ2-5
abundance: -
d_gene: -
v_gene: TRBV27
CDR3aa: CASSKTGRETQYF
CDR3nt: TGTGCCAGCAGTAAAACAGGGAGAGAGACCCAGTACTTC

j_gene: TRBJ2-3
abundance: -
d_gene: TRBD1
v_gene: TRBV4-1
CDR3aa: CASSTRFRQGTDTQYF
CDR3nt: TGCGCCAGCAGCACCCGCTTTAGACAGGGAACAGATACGCAGTATTTT

j_gene: TRBJ2-2
abundance: -
d_gene: -
v_gene: TRBV11-2
CDR3aa: CASSSQPGGPGGELFF
CDR3nt: TGTGCCAGCAGCTCACAACCCGGAGGGCCGGGCGGGGAGCTGTTTTTT

j_gene: TRBJ1-1
abundance: few
d_gene: TRBD1
v_gene: TRBV4-1
CDR3aa: CASSRDRGLPTEAFF
CDR3nt: TGCGCCAGCAGCCGCGACAGGGGGTTACCCACTGAAGCTTTCTTT

j_gene: TRBJ2-7
abundance: -
d_gene: TRBD1
v_gene: TRBV30
CDR3aa: CAWSPGQVFEQYF
CDR3nt: TGTGCCTGGAGTCCGGGACAGGTATTCGAGCAGTACTTC

j_gene: TRBJ2-2
abundance: many
d_gene: TRBD1
v_gene: TRBV6-1
CDR3aa: CASRGTGDTGELFF
CDR3nt: TGTGCCAGCAGGGGGACAGGGGACACCGGGGAGCTGTTTTTT

j_gene: TRBJ1-2
abundance: -
d_gene: -
v_gene: TRBV5-1
CDR3aa: CASSFRQEPYGYTF
CDR3nt: TGCGCCAGCAGCTTCCGACAGGAACCTTATGGCTACACCTTC

j_gene: TRBJ1-1
abundance: -
d_gene: -
v_gene: TRBV7-2
CDR3aa: CASSPVWGITEAFF
CDR3nt: TGTGCCAGCAGCCCAGTTTGGGGGATTACTGAAGCTTTCTTT

j_gene: TRBJ1-1
abundance: -
d_gene: -
v_gene: TRBV2
CDR3aa: CASSALHLNTEAFF
CDR3nt: TGTGCCAGCAGCGCCCTACACCTGAACACTGAAGCTTTCTTT

j_gene: TRBJ1-1
abundance: -
d_gene: -
v_gene: TRBV5-5
CDR3aa: CASSLAAWEPEAFF
CDR3nt: TGTGCCAGCAGCTTAGCCGCCTGGGAACCTGAAGCTTTCTTT

j_gene: TRBJ2-1
abundance: once
d_gene: TRBD2
v_gene: TRBV6-5
CDR3aa: CASSYSVGVAGALFF
CDR3nt: TGTGCCAGCAGTTACTCTGTGGGAGTGGCGGGAGCTCTGTTCTTC

j_gene: TRBJ2-5
abundance: few
d_gene: TRBD1
v_gene: TRBV19
CDR3aa: CASRIDRGGETQYF
CDR3nt: TGTGCCAGTAGGATTGACAGGGGTGGTGAGACCCAGTACTTC

j_gene: TRBJ1-2
abundance: once
d_gene: -
v_gene: TRBV19
CDR3aa: CASTTKQGYGYTF
CDR3nt: TGTGCCAGTACCACAAAACAGGGCTATGGCTACACCTTC

j_gene: TRBJ1-3
abundance: -
d_gene: -
v_gene: TRBV10-3
CDR3aa: CAIRNPPEDTIYF
CDR3nt: TGTGCCATCAGGAATCCACCAGAGGACACCATATATTTT

j_gene: TRBJ1-1
abundance: -
d_gene: -
v_gene: TRBV4-2
CDR3aa: CASSQGVGVGEAFF
CDR3nt: TGTGCCAGCAGCCAAGGCGTGGGAGTCGGTGAAGCTTTCTTT

j_gene: TRBJ1-1
abundance: few
d_gene: -
v_gene: TRBV27
CDR3aa: CASSLSAAAENTEAFF
CDR3nt: TGTGCCAGCAGTTTAAGTGCCGCGGCTGAAAACACTGAAGCTTTCTTT

j_gene: TRBJ2-5
abundance: -
d_gene: -
v_gene: TRBV15
CDR3aa: CATSRDSQETQYF
CDR3nt: TGTGCCACCAGCAGGGACAGCCAAGAGACCCAGTACTTC

j_gene: TRBJ2-7
abundance: -
d_gene: -
v_gene: TRBV21-1
CDR3aa: CASSKALRQKGAYEQYF
CDR3nt: TGTGCCAGCAGCAAAGCGCTTCGGCAGAAGGGCGCGTACGAGCAGTACTTC

j_gene: TRBJ1-6
abundance: -
d_gene: TRBD1
v_gene: TRBV7-8
CDR3aa: CASSPPGDSRSPLHF
CDR3nt: TGTGCCAGCAGCCCCCCGGGGGACAGTCGTTCACCCCTCCACTTT

j_gene: TRBJ2-1
abundance: -
d_gene: TRBD1
v_gene: TRBV11-3
CDR3aa: CASSPPSGTGGSNEQFF
CDR3nt: TGTGCCAGCAGCCCCCCTTCCGGGACAGGGGGTTCAAATGAGCAGTTCTTC